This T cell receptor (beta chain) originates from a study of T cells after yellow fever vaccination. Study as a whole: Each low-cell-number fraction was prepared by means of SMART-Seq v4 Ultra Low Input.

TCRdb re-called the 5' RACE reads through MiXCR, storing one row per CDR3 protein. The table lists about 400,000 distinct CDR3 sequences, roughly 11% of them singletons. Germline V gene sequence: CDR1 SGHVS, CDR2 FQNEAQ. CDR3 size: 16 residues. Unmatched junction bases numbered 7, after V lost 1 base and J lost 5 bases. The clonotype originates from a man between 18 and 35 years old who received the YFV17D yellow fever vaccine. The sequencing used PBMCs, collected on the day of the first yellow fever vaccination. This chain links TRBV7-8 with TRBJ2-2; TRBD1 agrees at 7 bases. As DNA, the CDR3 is TGTGCCAGCAGCTTAGTCGCTACAGGGGTAACCGGGGAGCTGTTTTTT. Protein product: CASSLVATGVTGELFF.